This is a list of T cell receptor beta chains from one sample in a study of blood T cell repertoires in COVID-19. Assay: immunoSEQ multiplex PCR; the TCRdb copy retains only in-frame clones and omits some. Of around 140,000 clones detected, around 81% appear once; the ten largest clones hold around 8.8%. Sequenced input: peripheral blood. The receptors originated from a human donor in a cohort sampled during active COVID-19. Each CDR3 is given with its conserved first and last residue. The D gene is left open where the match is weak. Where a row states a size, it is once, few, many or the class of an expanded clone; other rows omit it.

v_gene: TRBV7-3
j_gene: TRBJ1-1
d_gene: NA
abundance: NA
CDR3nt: TGTGCCAGCAGCTTAATGGGTGGGCAGGGTACTGAAGCTTTCTTT
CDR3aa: CASSLMGGQGTEAFF

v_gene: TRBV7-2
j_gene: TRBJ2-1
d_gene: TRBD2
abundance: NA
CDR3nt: TGTGCCAGCAGCTCTACAAGACTAGCGGGCCGCTCCTACAATGAGCAGTTCTTC
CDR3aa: CASSSTRLAGRSYNEQFF

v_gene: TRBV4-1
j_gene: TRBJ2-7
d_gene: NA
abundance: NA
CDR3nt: TGCGCCAGCAGCCAAGATCAAGGAAGCACAGGGTCCTACGAGCAGTACTTT
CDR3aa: CASSQDQGSTGSYEQYF

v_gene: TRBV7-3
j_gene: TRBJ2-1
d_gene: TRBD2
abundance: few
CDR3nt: TGTGCCAGCAGCCGACTAGCGACCGATTACAATGAGCAGTTCTTC
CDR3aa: CASSRLATDYNEQFF

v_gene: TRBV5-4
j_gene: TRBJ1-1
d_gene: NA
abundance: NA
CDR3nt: TGTGCCAGCAGCTTGAGTATTCGCAGGGACACTGAAGCTTTCTTT
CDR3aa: CASSLSIRRDTEAFF

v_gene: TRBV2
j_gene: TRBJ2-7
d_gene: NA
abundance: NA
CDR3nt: TGTGCCAGCAACGGCGGAAAAGCCTACGAGCAGTACTTC
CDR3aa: CASNGGKAYEQYF

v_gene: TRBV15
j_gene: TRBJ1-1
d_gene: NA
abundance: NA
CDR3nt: TGTGCCACCAGCCGGACTTCAGAAGCTTTCTTT
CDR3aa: CATSRTSEAFF

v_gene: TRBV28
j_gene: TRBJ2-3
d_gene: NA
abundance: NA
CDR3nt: TGTGCCAGCAGTTTAGTACGGTATACGCAGTATTTT
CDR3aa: CASSLVRYTQYF

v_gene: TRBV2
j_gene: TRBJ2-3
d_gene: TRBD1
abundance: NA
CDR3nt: TGTGCCAGCAGTGCCTTAGACAGGGGGAGTAGCCCAGTCGGGGATACGCAGTATTTT
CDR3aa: CASSALDRGSSPVGDTQYF

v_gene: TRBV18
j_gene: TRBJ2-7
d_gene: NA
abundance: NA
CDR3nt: TGTGCCAGCTCACTTGACAGGACCTACGAGCAGTACTTC
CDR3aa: CASSLDRTYEQYF

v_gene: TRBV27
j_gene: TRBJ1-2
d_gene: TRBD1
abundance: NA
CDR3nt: TGTGCCAGCAGTTCGTGGGATTCGGCCCGGACAGGGGATTCTGGCTACACCTTC
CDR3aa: CASSSWDSARTGDSGYTF

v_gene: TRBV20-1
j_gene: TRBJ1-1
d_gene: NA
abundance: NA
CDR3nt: TGCAGTGCTAGTTGGTGGCAGGTGGACACTGAAGCTTTCTTT
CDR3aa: CSASWWQVDTEAFF

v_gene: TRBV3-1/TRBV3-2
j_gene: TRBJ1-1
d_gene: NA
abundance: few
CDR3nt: TGTGCCAGCAGCCACAGGGAATTGAACACTGAAGCTTTCTTT
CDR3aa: CASSHRELNTEAFF

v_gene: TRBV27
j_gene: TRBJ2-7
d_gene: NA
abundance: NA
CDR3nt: TGTGCCAGCAGACGGGACTTTGCGGGTCAGTACGAGCAGTACTTC
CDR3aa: CASRRDFAGQYEQYF

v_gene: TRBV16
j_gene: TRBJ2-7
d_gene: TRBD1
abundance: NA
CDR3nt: TGTGCCAGCAGCCAATTTTTTGGGGTACAGGGGGCCGAGCAGTACTTC
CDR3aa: CASSQFFGVQGAEQYF

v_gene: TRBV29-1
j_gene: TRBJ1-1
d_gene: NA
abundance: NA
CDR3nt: TGCAGCGTCGTAATACAAGTGAACACTGAAGCTTTCTTT
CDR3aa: CSVVIQVNTEAFF

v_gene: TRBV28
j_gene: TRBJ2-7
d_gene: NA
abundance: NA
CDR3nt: TGTGCCAGCAGTTTATTTGGGGCTGGGATGGGGAACGAGCAGTACTTC
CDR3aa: CASSLFGAGMGNEQYF

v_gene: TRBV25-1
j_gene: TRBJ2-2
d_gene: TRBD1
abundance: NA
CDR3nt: TGTGCCAGCAGTGAATACCCCGACAGGGGACGGGAGCTGTTTTTT
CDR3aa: CASSEYPDRGRELFF

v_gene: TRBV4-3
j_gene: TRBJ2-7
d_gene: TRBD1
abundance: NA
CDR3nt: TGCGCCAGCAGCCGTTCCGGGACAGGGGACTACGAGCAGTACTTC
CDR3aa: CASSRSGTGDYEQYF

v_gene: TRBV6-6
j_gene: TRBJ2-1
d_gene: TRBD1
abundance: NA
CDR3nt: TGTGCCAGCAGTGGACAGGGTCGAGCTGAGCAGTTCTTC
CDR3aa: CASSGQGRAEQFF

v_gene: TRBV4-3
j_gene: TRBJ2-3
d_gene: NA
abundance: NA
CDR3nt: TGCGCCAGCAGCCAAGGATTCGCGGTTCGCACAGATACGCAGTATTTT
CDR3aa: CASSQGFAVRTDTQYF

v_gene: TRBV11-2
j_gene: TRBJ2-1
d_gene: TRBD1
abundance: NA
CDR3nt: TGTGCCAGCAGCTTAGGTGGGACAGGGGTCAATGAGCAGTTCTTC
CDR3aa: CASSLGGTGVNEQFF